Presented here are 29 T cell receptor beta chains from one specimen sequenced in a study of T-cell reconstitution after alpha-beta-depleted transplantation in children (dated by TCRdb to 2016 to 2017). Receptors were amplified or captured by PCR. Sequencing was performed on an Illumina HiSeq 2500. Molecular barcoding was employed in the preparation of TCR libraries, with unique molecular identifiers being used to normalize TCRbeta repertoire quantification. TCRdb reanalyzed the raw reads on its own, using fastp at Q25 for trimming and MiXCR for clone calling, and kept in-frame beta chains. Rows are unified per CDR3 protein, each entry keeping the most common DNA and genes. The sample has hundreds of thousands of distinct CDR3 sequences on record, approximately 20% of them singletons. The ten largest clones take up approximately 3% of the sample. The sequenced sample was PBMCs from the stem cell graft donor, obtained from the stem cell graft. These receptor sequences come from a human donor who donated a stem cell graft to a child with acute lymphoblastic leukemia.

This clonotype was detected a few times. V and J are TRBV29-1 and TRBJ2-3, with D tentatively TRBD2 (5 bases). The germline gives CDR1 SQVTM, CDR2 ANQGSEA. The V and J ends lost 4 bases and 4 bases respectively, with 12 bases between them. CDR3 length: 13 amino acids. The CDR3, as DNA: TGCAGCGTTGTGAGGGCGGGTCCAGATACGCAGTATTTT. Its translation: CSVVRAGPDTQYF.

This clonotype appeared many times. The CDR3 sequence: CASSHTADGYTF. CDR3 nucleotides: TGCGCCAGCAGTCACACAGCGGATGGCTACACCTTC. This chain joins TRBV5-1 and TRBJ1-2, with no clear D. The ends were cut back, 5 bases at V and 6 bases at J, with 11 bases in the middle. CDR3 size: 12 residues. Germline V gene sequence: CDR1 SGHRS, CDR2 YFSETQ.

This clonotype was seen repeatedly, ten times or more. This chain uses TRBV7-9 with TRBJ1-2; D not certain. This CDR3 region has 15 residues. The V end lost 4 bases, the J end lost 0 bases, and 12 bases lay between the germline ends. CDR1 SEHNR and CDR2 FQNEAQ come from the germline V gene (reference sequence). This CDR3 is CASSSTMGSNYGYTF. Here the CDR3 DNA reads TGTGCCAGCAGCTCCACTATGGGTTCTAACTATGGCTACACCTTC.

The chain uses TRBV19 and TRBJ2-1; D gene ambiguous. The CDR3 spans 13 residues. Between the trimmed V and J ends, which lost 5 bases and 5 bases, there was a span of 10 bases. Looked up from germline, CDR1 is LNHDA and CDR2 is SQIVND (reference sequence). CDR3 nucleotide sequence: TGTGCCAGTAGTGGGAAGCCCGACAATGAGCAGTTCTTC. Translated: CASSGKPDNEQFF.

The chain couples TRBV3-1 to TRBJ2-5, with D possibly being TRBD1 or TRBD2 (6 bases each). CDR3 length: 13 residues. V was trimmed by 6 bases and J by 4 bases, leaving 12 bases between them. The V gene's germline CDR1 is LGHDT and CDR2 YNNKEL (reference sequence). The CDR3 loop reads CASRRGVRETQYF. CDR3 DNA: TGTGCCAGCAGGAGGGGGGTCCGAGAGACCCAGTACTTC.

The chain combines TRBV27 with TRBJ1-5; the D is unclear. This CDR3 is 16 amino acids long. Per the germline V gene, CDR1 is MNHEY and CDR2 is SMNVEV (reference sequence). Trimming removed 5 bases at V and 3 bases at J, with 17 bases between. In DNA form, the CDR3 reads TGTGCCAGCAGTCCCTACGGACGGGCCTCCAATCAGCCCCAGCATTTT. Amino acids: CASSPYGRASNQPQHF.

This chain connects TRBV12-3 or TRBV12-4 to TRBJ1-5, with D maybe TRBD1 (6 bases). This CDR3 has 14 amino acids. The V end was cut by 2 bases, the J end by 4 bases, with 9 bases between. Here the CDR3 reads CASSLQGRNQPQHF. The CDR3 DNA follows: TGTGCCAGCAGTTTACAGGGGAGGAATCAGCCCCAGCATTTT.

There are a few counts of this clonotype. The V gene is TRBV5-1, the J gene TRBJ2-2; TRBD2 might be the D (6 bases). The CDR3 length is 15 residues. Germline assignment: CDR1 SGHRS and CDR2 YFSETQ. Trimming pared 5 bases from V and 5 bases from J, leaving 16 bases between. The CDR3 sequence is CASRPPAGRTGELFF. The CDR3 region has the DNA TGCGCCAGCAGGCCCCCGGCGGGAAGGACCGGGGAGCTGTTTTTT.

This clonotype was recorded only once. This chain links TRBV20-1 with TRBJ2-1, with D possibly matching TRBD2 (5 bases). V was trimmed by 0 bases and J by 2 bases, leaving 11 bases between them. Looked up from germline, CDR1 is DFQATT and CDR2 is SNEGSKA (reference sequence). This CDR3 is built from 15 residues. The CDR3 protein is CSARDVAKTYNEQFF. The CDR3, as DNA: TGCAGTGCTAGAGATGTAGCGAAGACCTACAATGAGCAGTTCTTC.

This clonotype was counted only a few times. The V and J genes are TRBV20-1 and TRBJ1-5; D gene uncertain. Germline loops: CDR1 DFQATT, CDR2 SNEGSKA (reference sequence). This CDR3 is 14 amino acids long. The V and J ends lost 1 base and 6 bases respectively, with 13 bases between them. The CDR3 nucleotides read TGCAGTGCTAGAGGAGTCCGGTCAGGTCAGCCCCAGCATTTT. This encodes CSARGVRSGQPQHF.

V usage is TRBV11-2 and J usage is TRBJ2-1; 7 bases align to TRBD2. This CDR3 comprises 16 residues. From germline, CDR1 is SGHAT and CDR2 FQNNGV. The ends lost 1 base at V and 6 bases at J; junction bases unmatched: 9. CDR3 loop: CASSLVGGLTSNEQFF. The CDR3 DNA reads TGTGCCAGCAGCTTAGTGGGGGGACTAACGAGCAATGAGCAGTTCTTC.

There are a few counts of this clonotype. The chain employs TRBV25-1 and TRBJ2-3, with 7 bases fitting TRBD2. Germline V gene lookup returns CDR1 MGHDK and CDR2 SYGVNS. The CDR3 sequence is 14 residues long. The V and J ends lost 2 bases and 5 bases, in that order; junction bases with no gene match: 4. In DNA form, the CDR3 reads TGTGCCAGCAGTGAAAGGCCGGGGGGAGATACGCAGTATTTT. Translation: CASSERPGGDTQYF.

V and J are TRBV18 and TRBJ2-3, with TRBD2 identical over 9 bases. The CDR3 has 17 residues. CDR1 and CDR2 (germline): KGHSH, LQKENI. The trim removed 3 bases at V and 2 bases at J, leaving 9 bases unmatched. The CDR3: CASSPQLGGRATDTQYF. CDR3 nucleotide sequence: TGTGCCAGCTCACCCCAGCTTGGCGGGAGGGCCACAGATACGCAGTATTTT. Combining the CDR3 with reference TRBV18 and TRBJ2-3 gives the whole variable domain NAGVMQNPRHLVRRRGQEARLRCSPMKGHSHVYWYRQLPEEGLKFMVYLQKENIIDESGMPKERFSAEFPKEGPSILRIQQVVRGDSAAYFCASSPQLGGRATDTQYFGPGTRLTVL.

This clonotype has only a few counts. The chain employs TRBV5-5 and TRBJ1-1; no clear D. Germline values: CDR1 SGHKS, CDR2 YYEKEE (reference sequence). The germline V and J ends were trimmed by 2 bases and 10 bases, with 12 bases remaining between them. The length of the CDR3 is 12 residues. The CDR3 region is CASSFMAAGAFF. The CDR3 nucleotides read TGTGCCAGCAGCTTCATGGCGGCCGGAGCTTTCTTT.

The J gene is TRBJ2-1, the V gene TRBV19, with 7 positions matching TRBD2. V lost 7 bases, J lost 4 bases, and 13 bases stayed unmatched. The CDR3 runs 16 residues. Germline CDR1 and CDR2: LNHDA and SQIVND (reference sequence). The CDR3 DNA reads TGTGCCAGTACTTACTCGCTAGCGGATCCATACAATGAGCAGTTCTTC. Its protein is CASTYSLADPYNEQFF.

This clonotype was seen a handful of times. The rearrangement links TRBV24-1 to TRBJ2-7; 11 bases match TRBD1. CDR3 size: 15 residues. Germline-derived CDR1 and CDR2 are KGHDR and SFDVKD. Losses at the gene ends were 4 bases for V and 5 bases for J; bases not matched to a gene: 6. This CDR3 reads CATSESGQGAHEQYF. DNA for the CDR3: TGTGCCACCAGTGAATCCGGACAGGGGGCCCACGAGCAGTACTTC.

The rearrangement links TRBV7-6 to TRBJ1-4, with D possibly TRBD1 on 6 matching bases. The germline V gene has CDR1 SGHVS and CDR2 FNYEAQ. The length of the CDR3 is 16 residues. Trimming removed 6 bases from V and 0 bases from J, with 14 bases in between. In nucleotides, the CDR3 is TGTGCCAGCAGGTTAACAGGGTTTGCAACTAATGAAAAACTGTTTTTT. The encoded protein is CASRLTGFATNEKLFF.

V gene TRBV27 combines with J gene TRBJ2-7; no reliable D call. Germline V gene lookup returns CDR1 MNHEY and CDR2 SMNVEV (reference sequence). Trimming cost V 3 bases and J 0 bases, with 9 bases left between them. The CDR3 runs to 14 residues. The CDR3 DNA is TGTGCCAGCAGTTTCGCCCCGAGCTCCTACGAGCAGTACTTC. Amino acid sequence: CASSFAPSSYEQYF.

This clonotype appeared a few times. This chain uses TRBV7-9 with TRBJ1-5, with 7 bases matching TRBD1. Germline lookup yields CDR1 SEHNR and CDR2 FQNEAQ (reference sequence). The CDR3 consists of 15 residues. After removal of 1 base from V and 5 bases from J, the junction contained 5 bases not matched to a gene. In DNA form, the CDR3 reads TGTGCCAGCAGCTTAGGGACAGGTCCTCATCAGCCCCAGCATTTT. Translating it yields CASSLGTGPHQPQHF.

This clonotype was counted between two and nine times. The chain uses TRBV12-3 or TRBV12-4 and TRBJ2-4, with D possibly being TRBD2 (5 bases). This CDR3 is 16 amino acids long. Trimming stripped 7 bases from V and 2 bases from J, with 18 bases between. The CDR3 DNA reads TGTGCCAGCACCGCGGACTCGTCCCGAACCAAAAACATTCAGTACTTC. Protein sequence: CASTADSSRTKNIQYF.

This clonotype was counted ten times or more. This chain uses TRBV7-3 with TRBJ2-3, with 8 bases matching TRBD2. The V gene end was trimmed by 2 bases and the J gene end by 3 bases; junction bases not matched to a gene: 10. Germline-derived CDR1 and CDR2 are SGHTA and FQGTGA. The CDR3 runs to 17 residues. The CDR3 is CASSLAGSGSFTDTQYF. The CDR3 DNA sequence: TGTGCCAGCAGCTTAGCCGGCAGCGGGAGCTTTACAGATACGCAGTATTTT.

In this sample, this clonotype turned up many times. The genes are TRBV10-1 and TRBJ2-3; D ambiguous. Trimming cost V 3 bases and J 2 bases, with 9 bases left between them. Germline V gene lookup returns CDR1 WNHNN and CDR2 SYGVQD (reference sequence). The CDR3 contains 14 residues. The CDR3 protein is CASSDPPTTDTQYF. The CDR3 nucleotides are TGCGCCAGCAGTGACCCACCGACCACAGATACGCAGTATTTT.

The chain uses TRBV5-1 and TRBJ2-3; 7 nucleotides match TRBD1. The V gene end was trimmed by 5 bases and the J gene end by 1 base; junction bases not matched to a gene: 13. Germline CDR1 SGHRS, CDR2 YFSETQ. The CDR3 covers 17 residues. CDR3 in amino acids: CASRRLWNRGGTDTQYF. CDR3 DNA: TGCGCCAGCAGAAGGTTGTGGAACAGGGGTGGCACAGATACGCAGTATTTT.

CDR3 amino acids: CASSVAPGSGYEQYF. DNA of the CDR3: TGTGCCAGCAGCGTAGCCCCCGGGAGTGGCTACGAGCAGTACTTC. This chain joins TRBV9 and TRBJ2-7, with D possibly matching TRBD2 (6 bases). This CDR3 is 15 amino acids long. CDR1 and CDR2 (germline): SGDLS, YYNGEE. V lost 0 bases and J lost 3, with 13 bases in between.

This sequence joins TRBV28 and TRBJ2-7; the match to TRBD1 covers 8 bases. The CDR3 has 15 amino acids. V gave up 5 bases and J gave up 1 base; unmatched junction bases: 7. The germline gives CDR1 MDHEN, CDR2 SYDVKM. The CDR3 DNA follows: TGTGCCAGCAGTCCCAGGGGGCCCAAGTCCTACGAGCAGTACTTC. It encodes CASSPRGPKSYEQYF.

This chain joins TRBV27 and TRBJ2-3, with D uncertain. The CDR3 runs 14 residues. V was shortened by 5 bases and J by 4 bases, with 13 bases between the two germline ends. Germline V CDR1 and CDR2: MNHEY, SMNVEV (reference sequence). In nucleotides, the CDR3 is TGTGCCAGCAGTATCTCGGAGTTGGCAGATACGCAGTATTTT. Residues: CASSISELADTQYF.

This clonotype appeared a few times. The J gene is TRBJ2-5, the V gene TRBV9; no clear D. The germline V and J ends were trimmed by 0 bases and 1 base, with 10 bases remaining between them. Germline V gene sequence: CDR1 SGDLS, CDR2 YYNGEE. This CDR3 has 15 amino acids. CDR3 protein: CASSVGAGSQETQYF. DNA for the CDR3: TGTGCCAGCAGCGTAGGGGCCGGTTCCCAAGAGACCCAGTACTTC.

The chain employs TRBV7-3 and TRBJ2-7; 12 bases are a match to TRBD2. The CDR3 totals 15 residues. CDR1 and CDR2 (germline): SGHTA, FQGTGA. J gave up 4 bases and V 4 bases, and 5 bases lay outside the gene matches. This chain's CDR3 is CASSSGLAGRYEQYF. DNA for the CDR3: TGTGCCAGCAGCTCAGGACTAGCGGGAAGGTACGAGCAGTACTTC. Drawing the rest from reference TRBV7-3 and TRBJ2-7, the complete variable domain is GAGVSQTPSNKVTEKGKYVELRCDPISGHTALYWYRQSLGQGPEFLIYFQGTGAADDSGLPNDRFFAVRPEGSVSTLKIQRTERGDSAVYLCASSSGLAGRYEQYFGPGTRLTVT.

This clonotype was observed a few times. The rearrangement uses TRBV29-1 and TRBJ1-1, with TRBD1 matching over 7 bases. Germline V gene data show CDR1 as SQVTM and CDR2 as ANQGSEA. The CDR3 extends over 14 amino acids. V trimming: 6 bases; J trimming: 5 bases; junction bases outside the gene matches: 12. CDR3 DNA sequence: TGCAGCGTGGGTACAGGGGTCGGGGAAACTGAAGCTTTCTTT. It yields the protein CSVGTGVGETEAFF.